The next 5 T cell receptor beta chains were all read from a single sample in a study of vaccination and CD4 T cells after COVID-19. No antigen has been identified for these receptors. With the Oncomine TCR Beta short-read assay, DNA from cultured CD4+ T cells was sequenced. From the PCR reads, TCRdb called clonotypes with MiXCR, one entry per CDR3 protein. The sample includes about 12,000 distinct CDR3 sequences, 35% to 40% seen only once; the top ten take roughly 18%. Treatment in this sample: approximately 9-day PBMC culture with coronavirus spike peptide pools or control peptides (ViraFEST assay). Specimen: cultured CD4+ T cells from blood. These TCRs come from a human donor with COVID-19.

This rearrangement joins TRBV6-2 or TRBV6-3 to TRBJ1-1; D remains unclear. The germline V gene has CDR1 MNHEY and CDR2 SVGEGT. Trimming took 6 bases from V and 5 from J, leaving 7 bases between them. The CDR3 loop spans 11 amino acids. The CDR3 loop is CASSPSTEAFF. In DNA, the CDR3 is TGTGCCAGCAGCCCCTCAACTGAAGCTTTCTTT.

The chain employs TRBV6-2 or TRBV6-3 and TRBJ2-7; TRBD2 aligns across 8 bases. The CDR3 sequence is 16 residues long. Germline V gene lookup returns CDR1 MNHEY and CDR2 SVGEGT. V shed 1 base and J 5 bases; nucleotides not matched to a gene: 10. CDR3 coding DNA: TGTGCCAGCAGTTACTTGAACCAGCGGGGGTACGACGAGCAGTACTTC. The encoded protein is CASSYLNQRGYDEQYF.

This clonotype was seen more than once but under ten times. The chain carries TRBV6-5 and TRBJ1-2; the D gene is possibly TRBD1 (5 bases). CDR3 length: 16 residues. The V and J ends lost 4 bases and 3 bases respectively, with 18 bases between them. CDR1 is MNHEY and CDR2 is SVGAGI in the germline V gene. This CDR3 reads CASSSWGPPGDYGYTF. CDR3 nucleotides: TGTGCCAGCAGTTCGTGGGGACCCCCTGGGGACTATGGCTACACCTTC.

This clonotype was seen a handful of times. V gene TRBV6-1 combines with J gene TRBJ1-6, with a tentative D call TRBD1 (6 bases). Germline CDR1 is MNHNS and CDR2 is SASEGT. The CDR3 length is 15 residues. Trimming stripped 2 bases from V and 5 bases from J, with 10 bases between. The CDR3 DNA follows: TGTGCCAGCAGTGAACAGGGGACTAATAATTCACCCCTCCACTTT. It yields the protein CASSEQGTNNSPLHF.

The gene calls are TRBV6-1 and TRBJ2-5; unclear D gene. This CDR3 has 14 residues. Trimming pared 2 bases from V and 2 bases from J, leaving 9 bases between. Germline CDR1 is MNHNS and CDR2 is SASEGT. The CDR3 DNA reads TGTGCCAGCAGTGAACCGACAAGACAAGAGACCCAGTACTTC. The encoded protein is CASSEPTRQETQYF.